These 24 T cell receptor beta chains were all obtained from the same sample, sequenced in a study of blood T cell repertoires in COVID-19. Method: immunoSEQ multiplex PCR; TCRdb's copy keeps in-frame clones and lacks some. The sample shows 150,000 to 200,000 clones, around four fifths of them seen only once. Sequenced material: peripheral blood. The source is a woman at least 80 years old with acute or convalescent COVID-19.

The rearrangement links TRBV6-4 to TRBJ1-5, with TRBD1 matching 7 bases. Germline-derived CDR1 and CDR2 are MRHNA and SNTAGT. V lost 8 bases and J lost 4; bases outside the gene matches: 17. The CDR3 contains 17 residues. The chain's CDR3 is CASPESPGTEKNQPQHF. The DNA for the CDR3 is TGTGCCAGCCCTGAATCTCCGGGGACAGAAAAAAATCAGCCCCAGCATTTT.

The sample holds one count of this clone. This chain uses TRBV6-5 with TRBJ1-5; 8 bases fit TRBD1. This CDR3 is built from 15 residues. V lost 6 bases and J lost 7; bases outside the gene matches: 11. Germline V gene lookup returns CDR1 MNHEY and CDR2 SVGAGI. The CDR3 bases are TGTGCCAGCAGCAGCGACAGGGGTGGAAGACAGCCCCAGCATTTT. Its translation: CASSSDRGGRQPQHF.

The chain links TRBV2 to TRBJ2-2, with TRBD2 matching 11 bases. The V segment lost 6 bases and the J segment 0 bases; nucleotides outside the gene matches: 0. Germline assignment: CDR1 SNHLY and CDR2 FYNNEI. The CDR3 covers 15 residues. For the CDR3, the DNA is TGTGCCAGCAGGACTAGCGGGGCGAACACCGGGGAGCTGTTTTTT. Translated: CASRTSGANTGELFF.

Concerning this clone itself: In the same sample, other DNA sequences code for this CDR3. V and J are TRBV4-2 and TRBJ2-7, with D unresolved. Germline-derived CDR1 and CDR2 are LGHNA and YNFKEQ. The CDR3 length is 15 residues. V lost 0 bases, J lost 0 bases, and 9 bases lay in between. CDR3 amino acids: CASSQDPSSSYEQYF. Written as DNA, the CDR3 is TGTGCCAGCAGCCAAGATCCTTCCAGCTCCTACGAGCAGTACTTC.

The CDR3 here is CAISSYNEQFF. CDR3 nucleotides: TGTGCCATCAGCTCTTACAATGAGCAGTTCTTC. This chain links TRBV10-3 with TRBJ2-1, with D unclear. CDR1 is ENHRY and CDR2 is SYGVKD in the germline V gene. V gave up 6 bases and J gave up 4 bases, with 4 bases separating them. The CDR3 extends over 11 amino acids.

The chain has TRBV7-2 and TRBJ2-5; the match to TRBD2 covers 11 bases. Looked up from germline, CDR1 is SGHTA and CDR2 is FQGNSA. The trim removed 2 bases at V and 5 bases at J, leaving 4 bases unmatched. The CDR3 consists of 15 residues. This CDR3 is CASSLSSGGWETQYF. CDR3 nucleotide sequence: TGTGCCAGCAGCTTATCTAGCGGGGGGTGGGAGACCCAGTACTTC.

This chain connects TRBV11-2 to TRBJ2-2; no reliable D call. V dropped 0 bases and J dropped 4 bases, with 6 bases sitting between them. Per the germline V gene, CDR1 is SGHAT and CDR2 is FQNNGV. There are 14 residues in the CDR3. Here the CDR3 DNA reads TGTGCCAGCAGCTTAGAACCGGGCACCGGGGAGCTGTTTTTT. This translates into CASSLEPGTGELFF.

This chain joins TRBV6-5 and TRBJ1-3, with 7 bases that match TRBD1. The germline gives CDR1 MNHEY, CDR2 SVGAGI. The CDR3 is 12 amino acids. J gave up 12 bases and V 9 bases, and 11 bases lay outside the gene matches. The DNA for the CDR3 is TGTGCCAGACAGGGGAGACCGAGGAGCATATATTTT. Its protein is CARQGRPRSIYF.

This rearrangement joins TRBV5-1 to TRBJ2-3, with TRBD1 as a possible D gene (6 bases). V lost 4 bases and J lost 1, with 16 bases in between. CDR1 is SGHRS, CDR2 YFSETQ, per germline. This CDR3 region has 16 residues. CDR3 DNA sequence: TGCGCCAGCAGCCCCCCGCAGGGGATGGGCACAGATACGCAGTATTTT. It specifies CASSPPQGMGTDTQYF.

This chain uses TRBV18 with TRBJ2-1, with 8 bases fitting TRBD1. The CDR3 runs to 16 residues. Germline V gene lookup returns CDR1 KGHSH and CDR2 LQKENI. After removal of 2 bases from V and 7 bases from J, the junction contained 10 bases not matched to a gene. The CDR3 region is CASSPKMQGATNEQFF. In nucleotides, the CDR3 is TGTGCCAGCTCACCAAAGATGCAGGGGGCTACGAATGAGCAGTTCTTC.

The CDR3 loop reads CAISEIPSSGNTIYF. CDR3 nucleotide sequence: TGTGCCATCAGTGAGATCCCCTCCTCTGGAAACACCATATATTTT. The chain joins TRBV10-3 to TRBJ1-3; D gene uncertain. Trimming took 2 bases from V and 0 from J, leaving 8 bases between them. The CDR3 has 15 residues. CDR1 is ENHRY and CDR2 is SYGVKD in the germline V gene.

This chain connects TRBV6-5 to TRBJ2-2; 7 bases fit TRBD1. V shed 6 bases and J 5 bases; nucleotides not matched to a gene: 3. Per the germline V gene, CDR1 is MNHEY and CDR2 is SVGAGI. The CDR3 extends over 13 amino acids. The CDR3 coding sequence is TGTGCCAGCAGCGTACAGGGGACCGGGGAGCTGTTTTTT. The encoded protein is CASSVQGTGELFF.

This clone was seen once. The rearrangement uses TRBV4-2 and TRBJ2-3; a possible D gene is TRBD1 (5 bases). The CDR3 length is 15 residues. The germline V and J ends were trimmed by 5 bases and 0 bases, with 12 bases remaining between them. The V gene's germline CDR1 is LGHNA and CDR2 YNFKEQ. This chain's CDR3 is CASSNRQTSTDTQYF. The CDR3 DNA is TGTGCCAGCAGCAACAGACAGACCAGCACAGATACGCAGTATTTT.

The chain recombines TRBV11-3 with TRBJ1-1; maybe TRBD1 (5 bases). There are 14 residues in the CDR3. Germline CDR1 SGHNT, CDR2 YENEEA. V lost 5 bases and J 2 bases, leaving 12 bases between the germline ends. Here the CDR3 reads CASSMTAQNTEAFF. The CDR3 nucleotides read TGTGCCAGCAGCATGACAGCCCAAAACACTGAAGCTTTCTTT.

The chain links TRBV3-1 (or the pseudogene TRBV3-2) to TRBJ1-2; no clear D gene. Trimming stripped 2 bases from V and 5 bases from J, with 6 bases between. Germline CDR1 LGHDT, CDR2 YNNKEL (reference sequence). The CDR3 covers 12 residues. The CDR3: CASSQSRYGYTF. The CDR3 DNA sequence: TGTGCCAGCAGCCAAAGCCGATATGGCTACACCTTC.

The CDR3 is CASSPSGTTNTGELFF. The CDR3 region has the DNA TGTGCCAGCAGCCCATCCGGGACAACGAACACCGGGGAGCTGTTTTTT. The chain couples TRBV4-2 to TRBJ2-2, with a tentative D call TRBD1 (6 bases). V lost 4 bases and J 0 bases, leaving 12 bases between the germline ends. This CDR3 spans 16 amino acids. The germline CDR1 and CDR2 sequences are LGHNA and YNFKEQ.

This clone showed up just a few times. This chain links TRBV6-1 with TRBJ1-5, with 8 bases identical to TRBD1. The germline V gene has CDR1 MNHNS and CDR2 SASEGT. CDR3 length: 15 amino acids. Unmatched junction bases numbered 4, after V lost 0 bases and J lost 6 bases. CDR3 in DNA: TGTGCCAGCAGTGAAGCGTGGCAGGGGGCTCAGCCCCAGCATTTT. Its translation is CASSEAWQGAQPQHF.

This CDR3 is CASWDRYLEAFF. Here the CDR3 DNA reads TGTGCCAGCTGGGACAGATATCTTGAAGCTTTCTTT. V usage is TRBV28 and J usage is TRBJ1-1; the match to TRBD1 covers 7 bases. Germline lookup yields CDR1 MDHEN and CDR2 SYDVKM. Trimming removed 8 bases from V and 7 bases from J; junction bases left unmatched: 7. This CDR3 region has 12 residues. The entire variable domain, with the rest obtained from reference TRBV28 and TRBJ1-1, is as follows: DVKVTQSSRYLVKRTGEKVFLECVQDMDHENMFWYRQDPGLGLRLIYFSYDVKMKEKGDIPEGYSVSREKKERFSLILESASTNQTSMYLCASWDRYLEAFFGQGTRLTVV.

In DNA, the CDR3 is TGCGCCATCGAAGGCCGACATGAAAGGCATGAGCAGTTCTTC. Translation gives CAIEGRHERHEQFF. This chain links TRBV10-2 with TRBJ2-1; D is unresolved. Germline lookup yields CDR1 WSHSY and CDR2 SAAADI. The V end was cut by 10 bases, the J end by 8 bases, with 21 bases between. The CDR3 runs 14 residues.

J is TRBJ1-1 and V is TRBV7-9; D not certain. The CDR3 extends over 12 amino acids. CDR1 is SEHNR, CDR2 FQNEAQ, per germline (reference sequence). Deletions cut 3 bases from V and 4 bases from J, with 6 bases between. CDR3 DNA: TGTGCCAGCAGCTTTCTGTTCACTGAAGCTTTCTTT. Its protein is CASSFLFTEAFF.

This clone was counted a single time. The genes are TRBV29-1 and TRBJ2-2; tentative D call: TRBD2 (6 bases). Trimming took off 0 bases at V and 6 bases at J, with 11 bases between the two ends. Looked up from germline, CDR1 is SQVTM and CDR2 is ANQGSEA. The CDR3 runs to 14 residues. CDR3 residues: CSVEDSGGAGELFF. As DNA, the CDR3 is TGCAGCGTTGAAGACTCAGGAGGGGCCGGGGAGCTGTTTTTT.

V gene TRBV21-1 combines with J gene TRBJ2-5; TRBD2 reflects the table's D call only, with no check against the DNA. TRBV21-1 is labeled a pseudogene. The length of the CDR3 is 19 residues. DNA for the CDR3: TGTGCCAGCAGCAAAGATCATTGGAAGCGGGAGGGCCTCGAGGAGACCCAGTACTTC. Translated: CASSKDHWKREGLEETQYF.

The CDR3 DNA reads TGCAGTGCTAGTGAATTCCTAGCGGGAGCCTCTAATGAGCAGTTCTTC. It codes for CSASEFLAGASNEQFF. This chain uses TRBV20-1 with TRBJ2-1; TRBD2 aligns across 10 bases. The CDR3 totals 16 residues. Trimming took 3 bases from V and 7 from J; bases not matched to a gene: 12. Germline V gene data show CDR1 as DFQATT and CDR2 as SNEGSKA (reference sequence).

V and J are TRBV7-2 and TRBJ2-5, with 9 bases lining up with TRBD2. The germline CDR1 and CDR2 sequences are SGHTA and FQGNSA. The CDR3 sequence is 14 residues long. V trimming: 4 bases; J trimming: 11 bases; junction bases outside the gene matches: 11. The DNA of the CDR3 is TGTGCCAGCAGCTCCCTAGCGGGGACCTCGCGTCAGTACTTC. Its translation is CASSSLAGTSRQYF.